The T cell receptor beta chain described here comes from a study of T cell repertoires in cytomegalovirus infection. Study-level information: CMV epitopes, recently identified HLA-C-restricted and well-studied HLA-B-restricted, were used. Through public TCR beta signatures, both CMV infection and matching HLA type were indicated.

Study-wide results and caveats: The cumulative frequency of public TCR beta families identified carriers of CMV plus the relevant HLA. In two of eight donors, the top clonotype was HLA-C-restricted CMV-specific.

A word on this clonotype: Its target is unknown.

TCRdb reprocessed the reads with MiXCR, giving one entry per CDR3 protein. The data show hundreds of thousands of distinct CDR3 sequences, around a third seen once. Trimming cost V 6 bases and J 0 bases, with 11 bases left between them. CDR3 length equals 14 residues. Germline V gene sequence: CDR1 SGHTA, CDR2 FQGNSA. The material was cultured PBMCs, obtained from culture after CMV antigen stimulation. The receptor was derived from a human donor in good health (CMV status not recorded). Some clones in this sample may be carry-over from other donors' samples. The V gene is TRBV7-2, the J gene TRBJ2-5; D is unclear. CDR3: CASRLQMYQETQYF. CDR3 coding DNA: TGTGCCAGCAGATTGCAAATGTACCAAGAGACCCAGTACTTC. Filled out from reference TRBV7-2 and TRBJ2-5, the complete variable domain reads GAGVSQSPSNKVTEKGKDVELRCDPISGHTALYWYRQSLGQGLEFLIYFQGNSAPDKSGLPSDRFSAERTGGSVSTLTIQRTQQEDSAVYLCASRLQMYQETQYFGPGTRLLVL.